The entry below gives a single T cell receptor beta chain sequence along with its context. The source of the sample is a study of T-cell reconstitution after alpha-beta-depleted transplantation in children. The CDR3 extends over 16 amino acids. In germline, CDR1 is SGHTA, CDR2 FQGTGA. The trim removed 4 bases at V and 5 bases at J, leaving 12 bases unmatched. A TCRbeta library incorporating unique molecular identifiers was prepared. TCRdb independently ran MiXCR on the PCR reads; one entry per CDR3 protein. The repertoire holds roughly 300,000 distinct CDR3 sequences, with 10% to 13% as singletons. This sequence originates from a human donor who donated a stem cell graft to a child with acute lymphoblastic leukemia. The chain is built from TRBV7-3 and TRBJ2-5; 8 nucleotides agree with TRBD1. The specimen was PBMCs from the stem cell graft donor, collected from the stem cell graft. CDR3 nucleotide sequence: TGTGCCAGCAGCTCAGGGCACAGGGGGTCAGGGGAGACCCAGTACTTC. This encodes CASSSGHRGSGETQYF.